One sample yielded the 24 T cell receptor beta chains listed below, sequenced in a study of early T cells in non-severe SARS-CoV-2 infection. A single record per CDR3 protein comes from TCRdb applying MiXCR to the 5' RACE reads. The sample has more than 55,000 distinct CDR3 sequences, 10% to 15% seen once. Input material: whole blood. These receptors originate from an adult who was a healthcare worker with PCR-confirmed SARS-CoV-2 infection or an uninfected control (not recorded which).

This clonotype appeared many times. This chain connects TRBV4-2 to TRBJ2-7, with TRBD1 matching 8 bases. V lost 3 bases, J lost 2 bases, and 12 bases stayed unmatched. The CDR3 has 17 residues. CDR1 is LGHNA, CDR2 YNFKEQ, per germline. CDR3 sequence: CASSQEGQGSPTYEQYF. CDR3 nucleotide sequence: TGTGCCAGCAGCCAGGAAGGACAGGGTTCCCCCACCTACGAGCAGTACTTC.

This clonotype has ten or more counts. This chain links TRBV29-1 with TRBJ2-3; tentatively, D is TRBD1 (5 bases). The CDR3 consists of 12 residues. Trimming cost V 6 bases and J 2 bases, with 9 bases left between them. The germline V gene encodes CDR1 SQVTM and CDR2 ANQGSEA. Here the CDR3 reads CSVAGSTDTQYF. DNA for the CDR3: TGCAGCGTGGCAGGGTCCACAGATACGCAGTATTTT.

The table lists this clonotype with a few counts. The V and J genes are TRBV4-2 and TRBJ2-5; D possibly corresponds to TRBD1 (5 bases). V was clipped by 3 bases and J by 2 bases, with 13 bases between them. This CDR3 comprises 15 residues. Germline CDR1 reads LGHNA; CDR2 reads YNFKEQ. CDR3 sequence reads: CASSQRHTGQETQYF. CDR3 sequence (DNA): TGTGCCAGCAGCCAGAGACACACAGGTCAAGAGACCCAGTACTTC.

This clonotype has ten or more counts. This rearrangement joins TRBV12-3 or TRBV12-4 to TRBJ2-1; D unresolved. The CDR3 has 11 amino acids. V lost 3 bases to trimming and J lost 9 bases, with 6 bases between them. The CDR3 protein is CASSLLSEQFF. In DNA, the CDR3 is TGTGCCAGCAGTTTGCTCAGTGAGCAGTTCTTC.

In this sample, this clonotype turned up many times. The chain employs TRBV12-3 or TRBV12-4 and TRBJ1-5; D not resolved. Trimming cost V 2 bases and J 1 base, with 9 bases left between them. The length of the CDR3 is 15 residues. The CDR3, as DNA: TGTGCCAGCAGTTTATCTGCCAGCAGCAATCAGCCCCAGCATTTT. Its protein is CASSLSASSNQPQHF.

Ten or more counts support this clonotype. V and J are TRBV11-2 and TRBJ1-5; unclear D gene. Trimming shortened V by 2 bases and J by 4 bases, and 9 bases separated the two germline ends. The CDR3 consists of 14 residues. The germline V gene encodes CDR1 SGHAT and CDR2 FQNNGV. The CDR3 reads CASSLTATNQPQHF. The CDR3 region has the DNA TGTGCCAGCAGCTTAACTGCAACTAATCAGCCCCAGCATTTT.

This clonotype was found a few times. V usage is TRBV20-1 and J usage is TRBJ2-7; D is tentatively TRBD1 or TRBD2 (5 bases each). Between the trimmed V and J ends, which lost 8 bases and 0 bases, there was a span of 17 bases. This CDR3 spans 14 amino acids. The V gene's germline CDR1 is DFQATT and CDR2 SNEGSKA (reference sequence). This CDR3 is CSLPGRDLSYEQYF. CDR3 nucleotides: TGCAGTCTCCCAGGCAGGGACCTCTCCTACGAGCAGTACTTC.

The chain employs TRBV9 and TRBJ1-2; 10 bases line up with TRBD1. The length of the CDR3 is 14 residues. From germline, CDR1 is SGDLS and CDR2 YYNGEE. V lost 0 bases and J lost 7; bases outside the gene matches: 3. DNA of the CDR3: TGTGCCAGCAGCGTAGGCGGGACAGGGGCTGGCTACACCTTC. Translated, it gives CASSVGGTGAGYTF.

This clonotype was recorded many times. The chain couples TRBV5-1 to TRBJ2-2; tentative D call: TRBD1 (5 bases). The length of the CDR3 is 13 residues. V lost 5 bases, J lost 3 bases, and 8 bases lay in between. CDR1 and CDR2 from the germline V gene are SGHRS and YFSETQ. The CDR3 DNA is TGCGCCAGCAGAATACAGGACACCGGGGAGCTGTTTTTT. It encodes CASRIQDTGELFF.

This clonotype was picked up a small number of times. This chain links TRBV5-1 with TRBJ1-2, with no clear D. CDR3 length equals 13 residues. The germline V gene has CDR1 SGHRS and CDR2 YFSETQ. V was shortened by 2 bases and J by 5 bases, with 10 bases between the two germline ends. The CDR3 sequence is CASSFDAEYGYTF. The CDR3 coding sequence is TGCGCCAGCAGCTTCGACGCGGAATATGGCTACACCTTC.

This clonotype was seen many times. The V and J genes are TRBV19 and TRBJ1-2; the D is unclear. This CDR3 spans 11 amino acids. Germline V gene lookup returns CDR1 LNHDA and CDR2 SQIVND (reference sequence). V was pared by 3 bases and J by 8 bases, with 7 bases between. The DNA for the CDR3 is TGTGCCAGTAGTATGGCCGGGGGCTACACCTTC. Translated: CASSMAGGYTF.

This clonotype was picked up many times. J is TRBJ1-1 and V is TRBV7-9; 8 positions match TRBD1. Germline V gene sequence: CDR1 SEHNR, CDR2 FQNEAQ (reference sequence). V lost 3 bases and J lost 7; bases outside the gene matches: 7. The CDR3 sequence is 14 residues long. CDR3 nucleotides: TGTGCCAGCAGCTTTTTACAGGGGGAAGGTGAAGCTTTCTTT. It translates to CASSFLQGEGEAFF.

This clonotype was seen a few times. The chain employs TRBV27 and TRBJ1-1; TRBD1 is a possible D gene (5 bases). The CDR3 runs to 17 residues. The V end was cut by 0 bases, the J end by 3 bases, with 17 bases between. Per germline, CDR1 MNHEY and CDR2 SMNVEV (reference sequence). The CDR3 coding sequence is TGTGCCAGCAGTTTATCGTGGGGAGAGTCGGGGGACACTGAAGCTTTCTTT. Amino acid sequence: CASSLSWGESGDTEAFF.

This clonotype has ten or more counts. This chain links TRBV5-4 with TRBJ2-1; 9 bases agree with TRBD1. The CDR3 is made up of 16 amino acids. Germline V gene sequence: CDR1 SGHNT, CDR2 YYREEE (reference sequence). With 0 bases clipped from V and 6 bases from J, the junction kept 7 bases outside the gene matches. The CDR3 nucleotides are TGTGCCAGCAGCTTGGCACCGGGACAGGGCCCCAATGAGCAGTTCTTC. It specifies CASSLAPGQGPNEQFF.

This clonotype was counted between two and nine times. The CDR3 DNA follows: TGTGCCAGCAGCCGCAGACAGGGACAGAGCACCGGGGAGCTGTTTTTT. This translates into CASSRRQGQSTGELFF. The V gene is TRBV7-6, the J gene TRBJ2-2; 7 bases match TRBD1. Trimming cost V 5 bases and J 4 bases; bases outside gene matches: 10. This CDR3 has 16 amino acids. The germline CDR1 and CDR2 sequences are SGHVS and FNYEAQ.

The V gene is TRBV29-1, the J gene TRBJ1-1; no firm D call. The CDR3 is 9 amino acids. Germline V gene data show CDR1 as SQVTM and CDR2 as ANQGSEA. The V and J ends lost 8 bases and 6 bases respectively, with 7 bases between them. The chain's CDR3 is CSFYPEAFF. The CDR3 DNA is TGCAGCTTTTACCCTGAAGCTTTCTTT.

This clonotype occurred a few times. The chain combines TRBV10-3 with TRBJ2-7; the D is unclear. The CDR3 loop spans 12 amino acids. Germline V gives CDR1 ENHRY, CDR2 SYGVKD. Trimming shortened V by 3 bases and J by 1 base, and 4 bases separated the two germline ends. CDR3 amino acids: CAISDQSYEQYF. In DNA form, the CDR3 reads TGTGCCATCAGTGATCAGTCCTACGAGCAGTACTTC.

The chain has TRBV2 and TRBJ1-2, with D tentatively TRBD1 (5 bases). Trimming took off 7 bases at V and 3 bases at J, with 15 bases between the two ends. CDR3 size: 14 residues. Germline V gene sequence: CDR1 SNHLY, CDR2 FYNNEI. The CDR3: CASNPRLGHYGYTF. CDR3 in DNA: TGTGCCAGCAACCCCCGGCTGGGACACTATGGCTACACCTTC.

This clonotype was found many times. The chain recombines TRBV20-1 with TRBJ2-3, with 9 bases lining up with TRBD2. The germline gives CDR1 DFQATT, CDR2 SNEGSKA (reference sequence). The CDR3 is 17 amino acids. Germline trimming cut 2 bases from V and 3 bases from J; bases unmatched to any gene: 12. CDR3 amino acids: CSARPYRSGGLTDTQYF. The CDR3 DNA sequence: TGCAGTGCTAGACCTTACCGTAGCGGGGGATTGACAGATACGCAGTATTTT.

This clonotype was counted a few times. The chain recombines TRBV3-1 with TRBJ2-7, with D unclear. The germline CDR1 and CDR2 sequences are LGHDT and YNNKEL (reference sequence). The CDR3 has 14 residues. V shed 2 bases and J shed 0 bases, with 8 bases lying between them. CDR3 DNA sequence: TGTGCCAGCAGCCAACCTCGAAGCTCCTACGAGCAGTACTTC. It yields the protein CASSQPRSSYEQYF.

This clonotype was recorded many times. The chain joins TRBV14 to TRBJ1-1; D is ambiguous. From germline, CDR1 is SGHDN and CDR2 FVKESK. This CDR3 spans 14 amino acids. Trimming stripped 4 bases from V and 1 base from J, with 10 bases between. The CDR3 DNA follows: TGTGCCAGCAGCCCGTCAAAAGCGAACACTGAAGCTTTCTTT. Translation: CASSPSKANTEAFF.

J is TRBJ2-2 and V is TRBV29-1, with D unresolved. V dropped 6 bases and J dropped 4 bases, with 9 bases sitting between them. There are 12 residues in the CDR3. The V gene's germline CDR1 is SQVTM and CDR2 ANQGSEA. CDR3 sequence (DNA): TGCAGCGTCGTAGAAGCCACCGGGGAGCTGTTTTTT. Protein product: CSVVEATGELFF.

This clonotype was observed at least ten times. The chain recombines TRBV2 with TRBJ2-3; possibly TRBD2 for D (6 bases). The CDR3 has 15 amino acids. Trimming took off 3 bases at V and 0 bases at J, with 10 bases between the two ends. Germline V lookup: CDR1 SNHLY, CDR2 FYNNEI. CDR3 sequence: CASSEGGISTDTQYF. CDR3 DNA: TGTGCCAGCAGTGAGGGCGGGATTAGCACAGATACGCAGTATTTT.

A few counts support this clonotype. The genes are TRBV7-8 and TRBJ2-5; 8 nucleotides align to TRBD2. Germline V lookup: CDR1 SGHVS, CDR2 FQNEAQ. This CDR3 spans 16 amino acids. V lost 6 bases, J lost 5 bases, and 14 bases stayed unmatched. The CDR3 coding sequence is TGTGCCAGCAGTTTATATCCGGGGGGGCCCGGGGAGACCCAGTACTTC. It yields the protein CASSLYPGGPGETQYF.